The T cell receptor beta chain described here comes from a study of blood T cell repertoires in COVID-19. The data were produced by immunoSEQ multiplex PCR, yet TCRdb's version contains in-frame clones alone and is incomplete. Among under 250,000 clones listed, roughly 85% were seen once. There are 14 residues in the CDR3. Germline CDR1 is SEHNR and CDR2 is FQNEAQ (reference sequence). V trimming: 4 bases; J trimming: 6 bases; junction bases outside the gene matches: 7. The sample comprised peripheral blood. V usage is TRBV7-9 and J usage is TRBJ1-2, with 8 bases aligning to TRBD1. This clonotype was sampled from a woman in her 70s with COVID-19, enrolled during active disease. Here the CDR3 reads CASSYQDRVDGYTF. In nucleotides, the CDR3 is TGTGCCAGCAGCTACCAGGACAGGGTTGATGGCTACACCTTC.